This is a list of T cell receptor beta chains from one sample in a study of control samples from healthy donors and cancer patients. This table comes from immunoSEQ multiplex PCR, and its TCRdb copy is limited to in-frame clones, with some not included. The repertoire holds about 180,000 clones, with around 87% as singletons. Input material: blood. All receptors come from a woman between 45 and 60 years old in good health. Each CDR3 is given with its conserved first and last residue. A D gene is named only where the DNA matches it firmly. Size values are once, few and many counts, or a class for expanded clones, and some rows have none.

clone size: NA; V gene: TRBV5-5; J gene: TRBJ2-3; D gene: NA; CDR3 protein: CASSLRGDTDTQYF; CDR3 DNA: TGTGCCAGCAGCTTGCGCGGCGACACAGATACGCAGTATTTT
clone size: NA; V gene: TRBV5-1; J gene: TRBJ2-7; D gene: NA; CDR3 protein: CASSLANGGGSYEQYF; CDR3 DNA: TGCGCCAGCAGCTTGGCCAACGGGGGTGGGTCCTACGAGCAGTACTTC
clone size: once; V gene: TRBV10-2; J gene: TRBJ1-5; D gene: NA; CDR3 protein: CASSEEGTADQLQHF; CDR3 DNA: TGCGCCAGCAGTGAGGAAGGCACAGCGGATCAGCTCCAGCATTTT
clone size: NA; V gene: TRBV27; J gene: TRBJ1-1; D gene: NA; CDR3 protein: CASSFKGTEAFF; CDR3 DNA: TGTGCCAGCAGTTTTAAAGGCACTGAAGCTTTCTTT
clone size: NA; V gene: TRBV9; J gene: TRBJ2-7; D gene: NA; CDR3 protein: CASSEGGGEQYF; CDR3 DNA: TGTGCCAGCAGCGAGGGGGGAGGCGAGCAGTACTTC
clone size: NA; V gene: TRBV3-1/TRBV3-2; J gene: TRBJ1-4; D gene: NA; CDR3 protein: CASSQTGEKLFF; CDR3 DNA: TGTGCCAGCAGCCAAACGGGTGAAAAACTGTTTTTT
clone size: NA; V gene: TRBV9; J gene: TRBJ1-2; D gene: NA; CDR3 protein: CASSVVPGYGYTF; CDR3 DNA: TGTGCCAGCAGCGTAGTGCCGGGCTATGGCTACACCTTC
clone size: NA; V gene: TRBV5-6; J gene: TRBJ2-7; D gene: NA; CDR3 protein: CASSSGPTREQYF; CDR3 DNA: TGTGCCAGCAGTTCGGGACCGACTCGCGAGCAGTACTTC
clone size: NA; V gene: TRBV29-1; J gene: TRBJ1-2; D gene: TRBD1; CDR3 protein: CSVASQGAWGYTF; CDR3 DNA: TGCAGCGTTGCTAGCCAGGGGGCTTGGGGCTACACCTTC
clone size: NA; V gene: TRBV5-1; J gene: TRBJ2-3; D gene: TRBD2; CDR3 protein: CASSGSGPPGTDTQYF; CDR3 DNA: TGCGCCAGCAGCGGTAGCGGGCCTCCAGGGACAGATACGCAGTATTTT
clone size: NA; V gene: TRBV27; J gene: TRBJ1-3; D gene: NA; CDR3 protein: CASSPGIPSGNTIYF; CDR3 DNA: TGTGCCAGCAGTCCAGGCATCCCCTCTGGAAACACCATATATTTT
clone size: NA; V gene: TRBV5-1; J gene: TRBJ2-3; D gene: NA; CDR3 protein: CASSPAGGLGGTDTQYF; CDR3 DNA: TGCGCCAGCAGCCCCGCCGGAGGGCTGGGGGGCACAGATACGCAGTATTTT
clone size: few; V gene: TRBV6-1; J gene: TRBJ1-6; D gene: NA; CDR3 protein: CASSELGRSNSPLHF; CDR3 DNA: TGTGCCAGCAGTGAACTCGGCCGCTCTAATTCACCCCTCCACTTT
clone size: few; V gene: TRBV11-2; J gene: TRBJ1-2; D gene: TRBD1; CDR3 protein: CASSQDREEGYTF; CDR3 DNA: TGTGCCAGCAGCCAAGACAGGGAGGAAGGCTACACCTTC
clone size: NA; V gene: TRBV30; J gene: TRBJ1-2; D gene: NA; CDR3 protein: CAWRTAGGFSGYTF; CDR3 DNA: TGTGCCTGGAGGACGGCGGGGGGATTTAGTGGCTACACCTTC
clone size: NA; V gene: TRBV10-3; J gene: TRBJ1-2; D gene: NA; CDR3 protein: CASQDVGGYTF; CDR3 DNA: TGTGCCAGTCAGGATGTCGGTGGCTACACCTTC
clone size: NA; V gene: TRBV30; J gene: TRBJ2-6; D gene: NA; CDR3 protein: CAWSRPEANVLTF; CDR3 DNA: TGTGCCTGGAGTCGCCCTGAGGCCAACGTCCTGACTTTC
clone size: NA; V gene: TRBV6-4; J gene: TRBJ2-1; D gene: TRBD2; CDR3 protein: CASSDSRPGLAGGLEQFF; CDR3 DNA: TGTGCCAGCAGTGACTCCCGCCCCGGACTAGCGGGGGGCCTTGAGCAGTTCTTC
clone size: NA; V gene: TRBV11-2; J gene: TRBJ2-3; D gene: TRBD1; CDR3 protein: CASSLGTGGDTQYF; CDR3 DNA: TGTGCCAGCAGCTTAGGGACAGGAGGAGATACGCAGTATTTT
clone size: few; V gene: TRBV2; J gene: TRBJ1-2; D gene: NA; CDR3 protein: CASSEQGTGYTF; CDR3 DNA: TGTGCCAGCAGTGAGCAGGGGACTGGCTACACCTTC
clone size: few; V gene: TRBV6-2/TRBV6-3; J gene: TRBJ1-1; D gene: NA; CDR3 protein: CASSYGRGTEAFF; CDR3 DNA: TGTGCCAGCAGTTATGGAAGAGGGACTGAAGCTTTCTTT
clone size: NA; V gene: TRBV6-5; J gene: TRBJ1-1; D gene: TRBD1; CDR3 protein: CASSPYGTGYEAFF; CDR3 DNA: TGTGCCAGCAGTCCTTACGGGACAGGTTATGAAGCTTTCTTT
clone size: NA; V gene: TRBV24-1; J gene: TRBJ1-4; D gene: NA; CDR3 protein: CATSDPSTNEKLFF; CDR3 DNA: TGTGCCACCAGTGATCCCTCGACTAATGAAAAACTGTTTTTT
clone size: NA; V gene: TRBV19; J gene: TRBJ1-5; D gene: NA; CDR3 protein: CASSHVWGEHSNQPQHF; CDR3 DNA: TGTGCCAGTAGTCATGTTTGGGGGGAGCATAGCAATCAGCCCCAGCATTTT
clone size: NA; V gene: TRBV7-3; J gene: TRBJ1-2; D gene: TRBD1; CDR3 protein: CASSPGTEYGYTF; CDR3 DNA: TGTGCCAGCAGCCCTGGGACAGAATATGGCTACACCTTC
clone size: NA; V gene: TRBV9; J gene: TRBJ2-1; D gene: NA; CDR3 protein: CASSVGGVWRSEQFF; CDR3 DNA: TGTGCCAGCAGCGTAGGGGGGGTCTGGCGGAGTGAGCAGTTCTTC
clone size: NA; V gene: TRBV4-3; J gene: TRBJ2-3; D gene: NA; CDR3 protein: CASSPSNTDTQYF; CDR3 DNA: TGCGCCAGCAGCCCCTCTAACACAGATACGCAGTATTTT
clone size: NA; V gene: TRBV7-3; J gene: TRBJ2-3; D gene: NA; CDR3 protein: CASSVSRDQGTDTQYF; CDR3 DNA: TGTGCCAGCAGCGTTTCCCGGGACCAAGGCACAGATACGCAGTATTTT
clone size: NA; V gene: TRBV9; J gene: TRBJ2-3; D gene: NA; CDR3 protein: CASSPRTSLGGSDTQYF; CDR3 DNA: TGTGCCAGCAGCCCCAGGACCTCCTTAGGGGGTTCAGATACGCAGTATTTT
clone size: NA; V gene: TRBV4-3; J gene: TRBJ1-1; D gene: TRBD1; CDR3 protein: CASSQLRTGGVSTEAFF; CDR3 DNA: TGCGCCAGCAGCCAACTCCGGACAGGGGGCGTGAGCACTGAAGCTTTCTTT
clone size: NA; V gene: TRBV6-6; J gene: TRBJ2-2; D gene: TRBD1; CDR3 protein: CASRGQQNTGELFF; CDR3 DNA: TGTGCCAGCAGGGGACAGCAGAACACCGGGGAGCTGTTTTTT
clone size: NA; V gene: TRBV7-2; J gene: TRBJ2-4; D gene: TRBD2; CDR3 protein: CASSPGLAGAGWDIQYF; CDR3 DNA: TGTGCCAGCAGCCCCGGACTAGCGGGGGCCGGGTGGGACATTCAGTACTTC
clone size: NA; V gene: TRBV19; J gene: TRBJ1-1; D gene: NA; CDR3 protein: CASSIGTGINTEAFF; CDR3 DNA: TGTGCCAGTAGTATAGGGACGGGGATTAACACTGAAGCTTTCTTT
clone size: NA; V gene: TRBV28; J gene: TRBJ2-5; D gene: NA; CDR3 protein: CATLQRGPRTQYF; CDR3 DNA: TGTGCCACCTTACAAAGGGGACCTAGGACCCAGTACTTC
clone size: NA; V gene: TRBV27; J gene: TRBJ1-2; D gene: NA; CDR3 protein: CASSLSVDSYYGYTF; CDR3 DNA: TGTGCCAGCAGTTTATCTGTCGACAGCTACTATGGCTACACCTTC
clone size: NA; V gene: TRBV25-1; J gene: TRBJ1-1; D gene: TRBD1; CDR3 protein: CASKNRGPDTEAFF; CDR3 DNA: TGTGCCAGCAAGAACAGGGGGCCTGACACTGAAGCTTTCTTT
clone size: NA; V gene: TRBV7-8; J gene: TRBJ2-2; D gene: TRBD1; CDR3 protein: CASSLDRGTGELFF; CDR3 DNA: TGTGCCAGCAGCTTGGACAGGGGTACCGGGGAGCTGTTTTTT
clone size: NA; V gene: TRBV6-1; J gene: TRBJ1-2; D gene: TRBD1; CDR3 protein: CASSEVGQGGYGYTF; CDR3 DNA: TGTGCCAGCAGTGAAGTGGGACAGGGGGGCTATGGCTACACCTTC
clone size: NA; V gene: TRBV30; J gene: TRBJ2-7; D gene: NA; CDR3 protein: CAWSVGDKQYF; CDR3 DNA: TGTGCCTGGAGTGTAGGGGATAAGCAGTACTTC
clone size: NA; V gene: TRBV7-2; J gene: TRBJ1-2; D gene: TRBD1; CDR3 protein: CASSLGPGGGYTF; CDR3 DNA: TGTGCCAGCAGCTTAGGGCCAGGGGGTGGCTACACCTTC
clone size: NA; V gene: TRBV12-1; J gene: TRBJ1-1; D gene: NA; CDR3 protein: CASSFGGGQGHEAFF; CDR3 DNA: TGTGCCAGCAGCTTTGGGGGGGGACAGGGGCACGAAGCTTTCTTT
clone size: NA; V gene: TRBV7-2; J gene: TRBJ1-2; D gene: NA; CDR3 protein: CASRGMADSYYGYTF; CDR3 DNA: TGTGCCAGCAGAGGAATGGCAGACAGTTATTATGGCTACACCTTC
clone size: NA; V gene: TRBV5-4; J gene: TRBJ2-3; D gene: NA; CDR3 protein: CASSKPQGSPDTQYF; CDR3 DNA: TGTGCCAGCAGCAAACCCCAGGGTTCCCCAGATACGCAGTATTTT
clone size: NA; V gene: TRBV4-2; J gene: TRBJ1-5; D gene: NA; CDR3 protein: CASSQDPKGTWPQHF; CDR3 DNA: TGTGCCAGCAGCCAAGATCCTAAGGGGACTTGGCCCCAGCATTTT
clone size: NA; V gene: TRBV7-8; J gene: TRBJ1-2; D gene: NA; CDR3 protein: CASSLGRDTGNYGYTF; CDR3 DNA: TGTGCCAGCAGCTTAGGACGGGACACCGGTAACTATGGCTACACCTTC
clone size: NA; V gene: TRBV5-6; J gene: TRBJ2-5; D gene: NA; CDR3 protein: CASSFQETQYF; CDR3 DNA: TGTGCCAGCAGCTTCCAAGAGACCCAGTACTTC
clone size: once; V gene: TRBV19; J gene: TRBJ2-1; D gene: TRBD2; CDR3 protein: CASSISGLAKYNEQFF; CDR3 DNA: TGTGCCAGTAGTATTTCGGGACTAGCCAAATACAATGAGCAGTTCTTC
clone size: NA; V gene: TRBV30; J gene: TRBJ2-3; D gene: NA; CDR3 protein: CAWSRPGLSADTQYF; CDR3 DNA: TGTGCCTGGAGCCGCCCGGGACTTTCAGCAGATACGCAGTATTTT